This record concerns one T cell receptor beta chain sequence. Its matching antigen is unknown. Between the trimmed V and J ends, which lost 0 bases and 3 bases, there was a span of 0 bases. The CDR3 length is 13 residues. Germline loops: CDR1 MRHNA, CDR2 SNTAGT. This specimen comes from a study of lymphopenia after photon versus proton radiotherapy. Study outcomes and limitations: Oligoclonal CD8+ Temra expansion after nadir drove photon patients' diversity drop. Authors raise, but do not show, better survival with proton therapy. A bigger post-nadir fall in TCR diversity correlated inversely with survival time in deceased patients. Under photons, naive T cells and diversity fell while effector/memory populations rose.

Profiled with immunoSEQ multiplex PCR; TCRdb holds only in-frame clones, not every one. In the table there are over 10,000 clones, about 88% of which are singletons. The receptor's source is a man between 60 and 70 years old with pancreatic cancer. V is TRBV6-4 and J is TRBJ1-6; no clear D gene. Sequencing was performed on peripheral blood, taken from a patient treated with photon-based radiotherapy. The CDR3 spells CASSDSYNSPLHF. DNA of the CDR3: TGTGCCAGCAGTGACTCCTATAATTCACCCCTCCACTTT.